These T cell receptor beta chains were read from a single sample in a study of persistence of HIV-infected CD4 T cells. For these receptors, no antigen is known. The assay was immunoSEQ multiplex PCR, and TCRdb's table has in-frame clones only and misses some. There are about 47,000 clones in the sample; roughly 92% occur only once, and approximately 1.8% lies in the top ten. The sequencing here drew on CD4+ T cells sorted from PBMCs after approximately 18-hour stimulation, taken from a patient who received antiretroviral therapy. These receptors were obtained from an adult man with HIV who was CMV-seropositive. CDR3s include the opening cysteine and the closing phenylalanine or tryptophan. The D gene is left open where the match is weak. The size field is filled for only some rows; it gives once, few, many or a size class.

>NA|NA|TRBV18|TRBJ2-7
TGTGCCAGCTCACCCCCTACATCTTACGAGCAGTACTTC
CASSPPTSYEQYF
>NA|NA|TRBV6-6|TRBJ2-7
TGTGCCAGCAGAGATAAAGTAGACCCGAGAAGGGGCGAGCAGTACTTC
CASRDKVDPRRGEQYF
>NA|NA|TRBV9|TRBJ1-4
TGTGCCAGCAGCGCTGGCAGAACGGGGGTGTGGAGTGAAAAACTGTTTTTT
CASSAGRTGVWSEKLFF
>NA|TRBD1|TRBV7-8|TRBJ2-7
TGTGCCAGCACCCAATCTCCGGACAGGAGCTCCTACGAGCAGTACTTC
CASTQSPDRSSYEQYF
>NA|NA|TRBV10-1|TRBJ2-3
TGCGCCAGCAGTGACGTCGGGGGCACCACAGATACGCAGTATTTT
CASSDVGGTTDTQYF
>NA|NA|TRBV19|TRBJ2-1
TGTGCCAGTAGTATAGAGGGGGCGTACAATGAGCAGTTCTTC
CASSIEGAYNEQFF
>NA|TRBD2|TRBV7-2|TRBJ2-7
TGTGCCAGCAGCTTAGGTCTAGCGGGGTACGAGCAGTACTTC
CASSLGLAGYEQYF
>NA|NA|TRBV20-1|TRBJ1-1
TGCAGTGCTAATGAGTTCCTCACTGAAGCTTTCTTT
CSANEFLTEAFF
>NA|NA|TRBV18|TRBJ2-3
TGTGCCAGCTCACAACTCCCGGGGGGCACAGATACGCAGTATTTT
CASSQLPGGTDTQYF
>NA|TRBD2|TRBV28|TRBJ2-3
TGTGCCAGCAGATCACTGGCGGGGGGTCTTTCCGATACGCAGTATTTT
CASRSLAGGLSDTQYF
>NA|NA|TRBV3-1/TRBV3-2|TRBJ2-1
TGTGCCAGCAGCCAAGATCCCCAAGGGAATGAGCAGTTCTTC
CASSQDPQGNEQFF
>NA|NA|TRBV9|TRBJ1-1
TGTGCCAGCAGCTTCAGCGAAAACACTGAAGCTTTCTTT
CASSFSENTEAFF
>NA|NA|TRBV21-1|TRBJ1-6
TGTGCCAGCAGCAAGGCAAGGTGGTTTGGATCACCCCTCCACTTT
CASSKARWFGSPLHF
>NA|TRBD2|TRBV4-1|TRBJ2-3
TGCGCCAGCAGCCAAGATAACGGGGGGGGCACAGATACGCAGTATTTT
CASSQDNGGGTDTQYF
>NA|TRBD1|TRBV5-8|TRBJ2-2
TGTGCCAGCAGCCGTGGACAGGGGGCGAGCACCGGGGAGCTGTTTTTT
CASSRGQGASTGELFF
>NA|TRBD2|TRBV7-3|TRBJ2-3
TGTGCCAGCAGCTTATCTAGGACTAGCGGACCCTCTAGCACAGATACGCAGTATTTT
CASSLSRTSGPSSTDTQYF
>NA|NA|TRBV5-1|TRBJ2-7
TGCGCCAGCAGCTTGACTCCTTCCTACGAGCAGTACTTC
CASSLTPSYEQYF
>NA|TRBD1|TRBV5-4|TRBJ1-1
TGTGCCAGCAGCCCTCCTGGGACAGGGCTGAACACTGAAGCTTTCTTT
CASSPPGTGLNTEAFF
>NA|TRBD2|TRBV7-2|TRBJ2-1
TGTGCCAGCAGCTGGTCGGGGGGGATCTACAATGAGCAGTTCTTC
CASSWSGGIYNEQFF
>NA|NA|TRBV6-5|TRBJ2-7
TGTGCCAGCAGTCAGACTTCGGGCCACGAGCAGTACTTC
CASSQTSGHEQYF
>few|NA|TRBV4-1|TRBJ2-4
TGCGCCAGCAGCAAGGGTCCGGCGGAGGGGGCGGCGAACATTCAGTACTTC
CASSKGPAEGAANIQYF
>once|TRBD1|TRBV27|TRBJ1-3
TGTGCCAGCGGAGGGACAGCTGGAAACACCATATATTTT
CASGGTAGNTIYF
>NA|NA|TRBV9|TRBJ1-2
TGCGCCAGCAGCCCGCACCGACAGTTAGGCTATGGCTACACCTTC
CASSPHRQLGYGYTF
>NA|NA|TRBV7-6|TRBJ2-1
TGTGCCAGCAGCTTTGAGGGAAGCCAAAGCTCCTACAATGAGCAGTTCTTC
CASSFEGSQSSYNEQFF
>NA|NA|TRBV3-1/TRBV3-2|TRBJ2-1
TGTGCCAGCAGCCAAGAAGTAGGGCCTTACAATGAGCAGTTCTTC
CASSQEVGPYNEQFF
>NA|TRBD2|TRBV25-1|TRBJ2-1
TGTGCCAGCAGTGAACCACAGCGGGGGTTCCACAATGAGCAGTTCTTC
CASSEPQRGFHNEQFF
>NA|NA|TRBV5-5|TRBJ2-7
TGTGCCAGCAGTCAGGAAGTGGGAAGGGACTACGAGCAGTACTTC
CASSQEVGRDYEQYF
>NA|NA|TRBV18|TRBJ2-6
TGTGCCAGCTCACCAAGGTGGAAGGCAGTAGGTGGGGCCAACGTCCTGACTTTC
CASSPRWKAVGGANVLTF
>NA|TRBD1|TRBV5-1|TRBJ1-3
TGCGCCAGCTCCTCTTCAGGGGGATCTCCCTCTGGAAACACCATATATTTT
CASSSSGGSPSGNTIYF
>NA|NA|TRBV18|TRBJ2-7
TGTGCCACGGCGGCTGTCGATAACTACGAGCAGTACTTC
CATAAVDNYEQYF
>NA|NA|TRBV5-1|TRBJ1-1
TGCGCCAGCAGCTTGGCCAAGGGAGGGACTGAAGCTTTCTTT
CASSLAKGGTEAFF
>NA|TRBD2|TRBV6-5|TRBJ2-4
TGTGCCAGCAGTTACGAGGGAGGGCTAGCCAAAAACATTCAGTACTTC
CASSYEGGLAKNIQYF
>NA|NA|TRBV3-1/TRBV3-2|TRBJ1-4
TGTGCCAGCAGCCAAAAGGCAGGGACGGGAGGTGAAAAACTGTTTTTT
CASSQKAGTGGEKLFF
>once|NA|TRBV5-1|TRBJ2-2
TGCGCCAGCAGCTTCACGGTCGACACCGGGGAGCTGTTTTTT
CASSFTVDTGELFF
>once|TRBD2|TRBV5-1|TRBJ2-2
TGCGCCAGCAGCTTAGGAGCGGGGGGCACCGGGGAGCTGTTTTTT
CASSLGAGGTGELFF
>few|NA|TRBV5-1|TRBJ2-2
TGCGCCAGCAGCTTGGGGGATACCGGGGAGCTGTTTTTT
CASSLGDTGELFF
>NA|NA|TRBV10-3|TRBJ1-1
TGTGCCATCAGTGAGTCCGGGGGCACTGAAGCTTTCTTT
CAISESGGTEAFF
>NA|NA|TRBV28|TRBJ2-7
TGTGCCAGCTACGGTGTGTACGAGCAGTACTTC
CASYGVYEQYF
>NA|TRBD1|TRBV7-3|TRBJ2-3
TGTGCCAGCAGCTCGACAGGGGGCGCAGGGGATACGCAGTATTTT
CASSSTGGAGDTQYF
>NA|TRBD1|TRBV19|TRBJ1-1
TGTGCCAGTAACAACAGGGGGAAGAACACTGAAGCTTTCTTT
CASNNRGKNTEAFF
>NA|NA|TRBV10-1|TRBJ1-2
TGCGCCAGCAGTGAGTCGAGGGGGGGGACGGAAGGCTACACCTTC
CASSESRGGTEGYTF
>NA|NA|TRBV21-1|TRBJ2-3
TGTGCCAGCAGCAAAACCTGGGATACGCAGTATTTT
CASSKTWDTQYF
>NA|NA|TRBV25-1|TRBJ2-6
TGTGCCAGCAGTGCCCCGGGGGCCGGGGCCAACGTCCTGACTTTC
CASSAPGAGANVLTF
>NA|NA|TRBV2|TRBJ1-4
TGTGCCAGCAGTGAAGAGGGCAGGGCAAATGAAAAACTGTTTTTT
CASSEEGRANEKLFF
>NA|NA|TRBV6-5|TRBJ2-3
TGTGCGGCTGGGGAGGTAATCACAGATACGCAGTATTTT
CAAGEVITDTQYF
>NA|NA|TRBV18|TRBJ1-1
TGTGCCAGCTCACCCACCTCCCCGGGGGTGAGCACTGAAGCTTTCTTT
CASSPTSPGVSTEAFF
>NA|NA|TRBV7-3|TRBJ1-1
TGTGCCAGCAGACAAGCCCCCGGGGGCACTGAAGCTTTCTTT
CASRQAPGGTEAFF
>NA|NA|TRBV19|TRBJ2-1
TGTGCCAGTAGTGACCGGGTTGCCCCCTACAATGAGCAGTTCTTC
CASSDRVAPYNEQFF
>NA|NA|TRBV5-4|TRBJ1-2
TGTACCAGCAGCTTCGGGACGGAGAACTATGGCTACACCTTC
CTSSFGTENYGYTF
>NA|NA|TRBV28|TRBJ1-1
TGTGCCAGCAGTTTGGTGTGGGGGGTGAACACTGAAGCTTTCTTT
CASSLVWGVNTEAFF
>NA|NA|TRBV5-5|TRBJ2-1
TGTGCCAGCAGCTTCGTGATCTCCTACAATGAGCAGTTCTTC
CASSFVISYNEQFF
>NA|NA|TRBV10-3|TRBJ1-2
TGTGCCATCAGTGAATTGGGTACAGGGAGCTATGGCTACACCTTC
CAISELGTGSYGYTF
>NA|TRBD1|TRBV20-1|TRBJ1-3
TGCAGTGCTAATGAGGGGGCAAACTCTGGAAACACCATATATTTT
CSANEGANSGNTIYF
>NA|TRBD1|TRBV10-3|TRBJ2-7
TGTGCCATCAGTGGCCCGAGACAGGGCTCCTACGAGCAGTACTTC
CAISGPRQGSYEQYF